This passage covers 8 T cell receptor beta chains from one sample sequenced in a study of graft-versus-host responses after intestinal transplantation. Only in-frame clones appear in the TCRdb table, and some are missing; sequencing was by immunoSEQ multiplex PCR. The sample consists of tens of thousands of clones, approximately 90% of them appearing once. The sequenced sample was PBMCs, obtained 26 days after transplant. These receptors all come from a human patient who received an intestinal transplant, so some T cells may come from the graft donor.

This chain connects TRBV19 to TRBJ1-5; D is perhaps TRBD1 (6 bases). CDR3 length: 13 amino acids. V dropped 10 bases and J dropped 3 bases, with 13 bases sitting between them. The V gene's germline CDR1 is LNHDA and CDR2 SQIVND (reference sequence). The CDR3 here is CATIGQSNQPQHF. The DNA for the CDR3 is TGTGCCACTATCGGACAGTCCAATCAGCCCCAGCATTTT.

The J gene is TRBJ2-7, the V gene TRBV5-4; D gene uncertain. The germline CDR1 and CDR2 sequences are SGHNT and YYREEE (reference sequence). The V and J ends lost 0 bases and 6 bases respectively, with 16 bases between them. The CDR3 is 15 residues long. The CDR3 coding sequence is TGTGCCAGCAGCTTGGGGTCAGGCCTCTTCGGCGAGCAGTACGTC. This sequence encodes CASSLGSGLFGEQYV.

The CDR3 region is CASSVQDRGYNEQFF. CDR3 DNA sequence: TGTGCCAGCAGCGTACAGGACAGGGGGTACAATGAGCAGTTCTTC. The chain has TRBV9 and TRBJ2-1; the match to TRBD1 covers 10 bases. The junction had 2 bases not matched to a gene; V was cut back by 1 base and J by 4 bases. CDR3 length equals 15 residues. Germline V gives CDR1 SGDLS, CDR2 YYNGEE.

This clone was seen a single time. The chain employs TRBV5-6 and TRBJ1-5, with D possibly matching TRBD1 (6 bases). The CDR3 loop spans 14 amino acids. The V and J ends lost 4 bases and 3 bases respectively, with 11 bases between them. Germline-derived CDR1 and CDR2 are SGHDT and YYEEEE. CDR3 sequence reads: CASSLEGDNQPQHF. CDR3 DNA sequence: TGTGCCAGCAGCCTGGAGGGGGACAATCAGCCCCAGCATTTT.

J is TRBJ2-7 and V is TRBV4-2; no clear D. Germline lookup yields CDR1 LGHNA and CDR2 YNFKEQ. The CDR3 loop spans 16 amino acids. The V end lost 3 bases, the J end lost 0 bases, and 15 bases lay between the germline ends. The CDR3 loop is CASSQAVAVSSYEQYF. The DNA of the CDR3 is TGTGCCAGCAGCCAGGCGGTAGCTGTGTCCTCCTACGAGCAGTACTTC.

The CDR3 DNA reads TGTGCCAGCAGCCAACGCGGAGAAGCGGGCTACGAGCAGTACGTC. Translation gives CASSQRGEAGYEQYV. The rearrangement joins TRBV6-1 to TRBJ2-7; TRBD2 might be the D (6 bases). Trimming shortened V by 6 bases and J by 3 bases, and 18 bases separated the two germline ends. The CDR3 contains 15 residues. The germline CDR1 and CDR2 sequences are MNHNS and SASEGT.

The chain employs TRBV7-9 and TRBJ2-1; 9 bases are a match to TRBD2. This CDR3 is built from 15 residues. Looked up from germline, CDR1 is SEHNR and CDR2 is FQNEAQ (reference sequence). V gave up 5 bases and J gave up 7 bases; unmatched junction bases: 9. In DNA form, the CDR3 reads TGTGCCAGCAGCCGCGGGGGGGGAGTGGGGAATGAGCAGTTCTTC. Translated, it gives CASSRGGGVGNEQFF.

The rearrangement joins TRBV2 to TRBJ1-2; no clear D gene. The CDR3 length is 15 residues. From germline, CDR1 is SNHLY and CDR2 FYNNEI. Trimming removed 4 bases at V and 4 bases at J, with 16 bases between. Written as DNA, the CDR3 is TGTGCCAGCAGTGTGGCTACAGAGTTGCGCTATGGCTACACCTTC. Encoded protein: CASSVATELRYGYTF.